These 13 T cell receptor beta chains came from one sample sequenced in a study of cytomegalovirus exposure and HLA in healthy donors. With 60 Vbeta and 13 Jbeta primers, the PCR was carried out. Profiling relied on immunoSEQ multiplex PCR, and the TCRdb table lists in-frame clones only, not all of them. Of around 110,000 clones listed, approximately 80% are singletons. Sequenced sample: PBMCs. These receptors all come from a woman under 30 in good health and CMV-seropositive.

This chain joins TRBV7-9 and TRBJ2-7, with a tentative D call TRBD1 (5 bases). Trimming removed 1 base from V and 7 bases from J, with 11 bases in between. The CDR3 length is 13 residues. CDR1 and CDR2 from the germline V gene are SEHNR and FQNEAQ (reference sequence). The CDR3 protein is CASSLGGREEQYF. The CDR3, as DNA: TGTGCCAGCAGCTTAGGTGGCAGGGAAGAGCAGTACTTC.

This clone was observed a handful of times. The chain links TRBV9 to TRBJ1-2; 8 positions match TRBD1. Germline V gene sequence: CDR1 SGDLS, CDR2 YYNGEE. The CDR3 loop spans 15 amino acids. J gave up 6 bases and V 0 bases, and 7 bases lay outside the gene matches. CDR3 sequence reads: CASSVGAAGGDGYTF. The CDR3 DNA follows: TGTGCCAGCAGCGTAGGGGCCGCAGGGGGCGATGGCTACACCTTC.

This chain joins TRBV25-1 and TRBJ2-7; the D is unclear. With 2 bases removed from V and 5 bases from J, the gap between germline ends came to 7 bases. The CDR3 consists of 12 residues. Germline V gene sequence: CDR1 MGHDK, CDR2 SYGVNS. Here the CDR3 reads CASSEGLNEQYF. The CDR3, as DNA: TGTGCCAGCAGTGAAGGGCTTAACGAGCAGTACTTC.

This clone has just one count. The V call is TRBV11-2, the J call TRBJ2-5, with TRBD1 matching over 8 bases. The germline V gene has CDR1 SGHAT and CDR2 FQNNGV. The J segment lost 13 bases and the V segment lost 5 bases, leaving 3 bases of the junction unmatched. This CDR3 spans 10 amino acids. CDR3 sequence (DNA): TGTGCCAGCAGCCAGGGGGCGCCGTACTTC. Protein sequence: CASSQGAPYF.

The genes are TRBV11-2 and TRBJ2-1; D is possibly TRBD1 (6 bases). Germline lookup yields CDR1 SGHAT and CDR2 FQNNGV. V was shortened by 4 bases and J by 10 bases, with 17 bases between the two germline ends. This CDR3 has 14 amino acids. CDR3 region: CASSSSRTVVEQFF. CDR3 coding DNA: TGTGCCAGCAGCTCCTCTAGGACAGTAGTCGAGCAGTTCTTC.

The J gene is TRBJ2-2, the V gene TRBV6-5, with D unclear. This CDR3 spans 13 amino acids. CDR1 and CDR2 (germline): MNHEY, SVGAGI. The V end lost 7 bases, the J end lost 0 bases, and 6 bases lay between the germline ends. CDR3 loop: CASTRANTGELFF. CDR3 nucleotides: TGTGCCAGCACACGAGCGAACACCGGGGAGCTGTTTTTT.

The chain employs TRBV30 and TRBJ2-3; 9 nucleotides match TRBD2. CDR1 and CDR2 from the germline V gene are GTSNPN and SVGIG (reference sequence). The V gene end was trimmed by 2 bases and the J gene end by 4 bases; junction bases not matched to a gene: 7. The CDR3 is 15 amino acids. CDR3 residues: CAWSQAGGVSDTQYF. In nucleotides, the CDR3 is TGTGCCTGGAGTCAAGCGGGAGGTGTCTCAGATACGCAGTATTTT.

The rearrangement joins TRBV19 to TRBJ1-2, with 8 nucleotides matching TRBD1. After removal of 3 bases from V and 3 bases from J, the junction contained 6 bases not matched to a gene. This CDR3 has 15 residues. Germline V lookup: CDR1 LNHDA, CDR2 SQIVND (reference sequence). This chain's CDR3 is CASSIRPTGDYGYTF. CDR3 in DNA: TGTGCCAGTAGTATTCGCCCGACAGGGGACTATGGCTACACCTTC.

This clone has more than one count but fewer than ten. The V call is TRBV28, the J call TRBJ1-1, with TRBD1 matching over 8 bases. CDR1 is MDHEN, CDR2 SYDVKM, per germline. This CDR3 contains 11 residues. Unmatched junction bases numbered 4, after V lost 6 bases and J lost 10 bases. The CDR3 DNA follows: TGTGCCAGCAGCCAGGGGGCAGGAGCTTTCTTT. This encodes CASSQGAGAFF.

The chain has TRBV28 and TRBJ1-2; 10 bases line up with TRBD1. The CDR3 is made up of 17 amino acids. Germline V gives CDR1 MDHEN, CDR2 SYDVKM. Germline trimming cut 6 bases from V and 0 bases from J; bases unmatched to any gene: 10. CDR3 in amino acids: CASRKTGGAPSNYGYTF. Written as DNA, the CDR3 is TGTGCCAGCAGAAAGACAGGGGGCGCGCCCTCTAACTATGGCTACACCTTC.

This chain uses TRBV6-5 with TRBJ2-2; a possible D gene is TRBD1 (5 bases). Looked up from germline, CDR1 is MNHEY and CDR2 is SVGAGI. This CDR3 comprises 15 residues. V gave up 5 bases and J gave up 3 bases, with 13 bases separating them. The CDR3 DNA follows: TGTGCCAGCAGTCCAGGACACGTAGACACCGGGGAGCTGTTTTTT. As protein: CASSPGHVDTGELFF.

The CDR3 region has the DNA TGCGCCAGCAGCTTGGAGTTCGATATATCCCAGAGAGGTGAGCAGTTCTTC. It encodes CASSLEFDISQRGEQFF. J is TRBJ2-1 and V is TRBV5-1; D gene ambiguous. This CDR3 has 17 amino acids. Trimming took 0 bases from V and 9 from J, leaving 22 bases between them. Germline CDR1 SGHRS, CDR2 YFSETQ.

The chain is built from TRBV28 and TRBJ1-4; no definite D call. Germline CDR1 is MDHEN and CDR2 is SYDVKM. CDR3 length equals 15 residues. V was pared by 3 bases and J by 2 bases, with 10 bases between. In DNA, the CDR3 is TGTGCCAGCAGTTTGCCCAGGTACACTAATGAAAAACTGTTTTTT. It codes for CASSLPRYTNEKLFF.